This T cell receptor beta chain was profiled in a study of PD-1 blockade in classical Hodgkin lymphoma. Study-level results: CD4+ TCR diversity rose significantly by C4D1, and CD8+ TCR diversity did not. Baseline diversity resembling that of newly diagnosed patients was seen in complete responders. Patients starting nivolumab less than 1 year after ASCT had lower diversity and were excluded from later analyses.

Concerning this clone itself: Its antigen is undetermined.

Patients all relapsed after autologous stem cell transplantation, and there was variation in brentuximab vedotin exposure. V was pared by 0 bases and J by 3 bases, with 8 bases between. The germline V gene has CDR1 KGHSH and CDR2 LQKENI. CDR3 length: 14 amino acids. Assay: immunoSEQ multiplex PCR; the TCRdb copy retains only in-frame clones and omits some. This table holds just over 60,000 clones, roughly 88% found once. This TCR derives from a human donor with classical Hodgkin lymphoma. V gene TRBV18 combines with J gene TRBJ1-1, with D uncertain. This material consisted of peripheral blood mononuclear cells (PBMCs), taken at baseline. The CDR3 region is CASSPPLEDTEAFF. The CDR3 nucleotides are TGTGCCAGCTCACCACCGTTAGAGGACACTGAAGCTTTCTTT. Filled out from reference TRBV18 and TRBJ1-1, the complete variable domain reads NAGVMQNPRHLVRRRGQEARLRCSPMKGHSHVYWYRQLPEEGLKFMVYLQKENIIDESGMPKERFSAEFPKEGPSILRIQQVVRGDSAAYFCASSPPLEDTEAFFGQGTRLTVV.